The clone carrying this T cell receptor (beta chain) came up many times. This sample is part of a study of T cells in Graves' hyperthyroidism and ophthalmopathy. CDR1 DFQATT and CDR2 SNEGSKA come from the germline V gene (reference sequence). The CDR3 is 12 amino acids. V dropped 3 bases and J dropped 6 bases, with 9 bases sitting between them. Regions amplified from RNA transcripts were the TCR beta CDR3 regions. HTBI primers were used for first-round RT-PCR of the TCR CDR3. MiXCR, applied by TCRdb to the multiplex PCR reads, yields one record per CDR3 protein. The sample carries some 420,000 distinct CDR3 sequences, around 15% recorded once.

This sequence was found in a woman under 30 with Graves' hyperthyroidism. V is TRBV20-1 and J is TRBJ2-1; a possible D gene is TRBD2 (5 bases). Input material: blood. CDR3 sequence: CSASRGSNEQFF. CDR3 DNA sequence: TGCAGTGCTAGCAGAGGGTCCAATGAGCAGTTCTTC.